This T cell receptor beta chain was sequenced in a study of blood T cells in healthy people across ages. Notes on the study in general: One million T cells yielded diversity estimates that were considered underestimates.

From germline, CDR1 is SGHRS and CDR2 YFSETQ. CDR3 length equals 14 residues. The J segment lost 3 bases and the V segment lost 4 bases, leaving 1 base of the junction unmatched. A minimum of 7 million PBMCs was isolated per sample. No fewer than 5.5 micrograms of total RNA were isolated from every sample. The second PCR ran about 6 to 12 cycles with a sample-barcoded 5' primer and J-beta primers. All cDNA molecules were each tagged by a template-switch adaptor with 12 random nucleotides. Using its own MiXCR run on the 5' RACE reads, TCRdb lists one record per CDR3 protein. The data contain approximately 1.5 million distinct CDR3 sequences, roughly 32% of them seen just once; the ten biggest clones take up about 11%. This clonotype has ten or more counts. As yet, its antigen is unknown.

V gene TRBV5-1 combines with J gene TRBJ2-7; 13 bases match TRBD2. This receptor was taken from a woman in her 30s in good health. Sequenced material: blood. CDR3 region: CASSRTSGGYEQYF. For the CDR3, the DNA is TGCGCCAGCAGCCGGACTAGCGGGGGCTACGAGCAGTACTTC.